This TCR beta chain was identified during a study of T cell responses to AZD1222 COVID-19 vaccine. Germline lookup yields CDR1 MDHEN and CDR2 SYDVKM. The CDR3 is made up of 22 amino acids. V gave up 6 bases and J gave up 0 bases; unmatched junction bases: 23. Only in-frame clones appear in the TCRdb table, and some are missing; sequencing was by immunoSEQ multiplex PCR. The sample shows tens of thousands of clones, around 90% of them seen only once. General study findings and limits: Clonal diversity may have been underestimated in mostly white British donors.

Regarding this clone: The antigen remains unidentified.

The V gene is TRBV28, the J gene TRBJ1-1, with TRBD1 identical over 12 bases. Sequenced material: peripheral blood, taken on day 0 of AZD1222 vaccination. This receptor was obtained from an adult in good health. CDR3: CASRTLGRYFGTGGSLNTEAFF. CDR3 in DNA: TGTGCCAGCAGGACTTTAGGACGTTATTTCGGGACAGGGGGCTCCTTGAACACTGAAGCTTTCTTT.